This T cell receptor (beta chain) was observed in a study of STAT3 mutations in large granular lymphocyte leukemia. General study findings and limits: All newly emerging clones after therapy were STAT3 wild type. Treatment regimens differed across patients between samplings. Some patients had dominant TCR clones larger than their STAT3 mutant burden. At least one immunodominant TCR beta clonotype appeared in every T-cell large granular lymphocyte leukemia patient.

This CDR3 spans 16 amino acids. Trimming removed 0 bases from V and 7 bases from J; junction bases left unmatched: 7. The germline V gene encodes CDR1 LNHNV and CDR2 YYDKDF (reference sequence). To note about this clone: Its matching antigen is unknown.

TCRdb's copy holds only in-frame clones and misses some; the assay was immunoSEQ multiplex PCR. The data show 10,000 to 15,000 clones, 81% seen once. Sequencing was carried out using peripheral blood mononuclear cells. This receptor was taken from a man aged 60 to 75 with T-cell large granular lymphocyte leukemia. Some clones in this sample may be carry-over from other donors' samples. This rearrangement joins TRBV15 to TRBJ2-1, with 9 bases that match TRBD2. The CDR3 DNA follows: TGTGCCACCAGCAGAGATCTAGGCGGGAGGGTAAATGAGCAGTTCTTC. Translating it yields CATSRDLGGRVNEQFF.